These 28 T cell receptor beta chains originate from one sample sequenced in a study of blood T cell repertoires in COVID-19. The data were produced by immunoSEQ multiplex PCR, yet TCRdb's version contains in-frame clones alone and is incomplete. The sample lists about 160,000 clones, 80% to 90% occurring once. Specimen: peripheral blood. The receptors stem from a woman between 65 and 79 years old with acute or convalescent COVID-19.

This chain connects TRBV5-6 to TRBJ1-1, with 8 bases that match TRBD1. Losses at the gene ends were 1 base for V and 6 bases for J; bases not matched to a gene: 8. Germline values: CDR1 SGHDT, CDR2 YYEEEE. The CDR3 covers 15 residues. CDR3 sequence reads: CASSLKTGVLAEAFF. DNA for the CDR3: TGTGCCAGCAGCTTGAAGACAGGGGTTTTAGCTGAAGCTTTCTTT.

This chain uses TRBV5-5 with TRBJ2-2, with D possibly matching TRBD1 (7 bases). This CDR3 is built from 18 residues. Germline V gene lookup returns CDR1 SGHKS and CDR2 YYEKEE (reference sequence). V dropped 4 bases and J dropped 5 bases, with 24 bases sitting between them. The CDR3 DNA reads TGTGCCAGCAGCCCCCAGGGGGGAAAGGTTACAGGTACCGGGGAGCTGTTTTTT. It specifies CASSPQGGKVTGTGELFF. Full variable domain (outside the CDR3, taken from reference TRBV5-5 and TRBJ2-2): DAGVTQSPTHLIKTRGQQVTLRCSPISGHKSVSWYQQVLGQGPQFIFQYYEKEERGRGNFPDRFSARQFPNYSSELNVNALLLGDSALYLCASSPQGGKVTGTGELFFGEGSRLTVL.

The chain employs TRBV15 and TRBJ1-2; possibly TRBD1 for D (5 bases). Germline assignment: CDR1 LNHNV and CDR2 YYDKDF (reference sequence). Deletions cut 5 bases from V and 3 bases from J, with 13 bases between. The CDR3 runs 14 residues. This CDR3 reads CATSPGGTYYGYTF. CDR3 bases: TGTGCCACCAGCCCGGGGGGGACGTACTATGGCTACACCTTC.

The chain is built from TRBV5-6 and TRBJ1-5; D ambiguous. CDR1 and CDR2 from the germline V gene are SGHDT and YYEEEE. This CDR3 is 16 amino acids long. The ends were cut back, 3 bases at V and 0 bases at J, with 13 bases in the middle. The CDR3 region is CASSSLADYSNQPQHF. CDR3 bases: TGTGCCAGCAGCTCCCTGGCCGATTATAGCAATCAGCCCCAGCATTTT.

This chain connects TRBV20-1 to TRBJ1-2; possible D gene TRBD1, 6 bases. Germline CDR1 DFQATT, CDR2 SNEGSKA (reference sequence). The CDR3 runs to 14 residues. With 3 bases removed from V and 9 bases from J, the gap between germline ends came to 20 bases. The CDR3 DNA follows: TGCAGTGCTAGTAAGAGTACAGGGAGGGAAAGCTACACCTTC. It specifies CSASKSTGRESYTF.

Details on this clone: The sample holds other DNA sequences that translate to the same CDR3. This sequence joins TRBV30 and TRBJ1-5; perhaps TRBD1 as D (5 bases). CDR1 GTSNPN and CDR2 SVGIG come from the germline V gene (reference sequence). The CDR3 contains 12 residues. The V end lost 2 bases, the J end lost 4 bases, and 6 bases lay between the germline ends. The CDR3 DNA follows: TGTGCCTGGAGTAGGGGTAATCAGCCCCAGCATTTT. This translates into CAWSRGNQPQHF.

The J gene is TRBJ1-6, the V gene TRBV6-5; D gene ambiguous. CDR3 length: 15 residues. Trimming removed 7 bases from V and 6 bases from J, with 16 bases in between. Germline V gives CDR1 MNHEY, CDR2 SVGAGI. The CDR3 DNA reads TGTGCCAGCAACTCATTGCGGGAAAGTAATTCACCCCTCCACTTT. Its translation is CASNSLRESNSPLHF.

This sequence joins TRBV28 and TRBJ1-6; perhaps TRBD1 as D (5 bases). Germline CDR1 reads MDHEN; CDR2 reads SYDVKM. Trimming removed 3 bases at V and 3 bases at J, with 12 bases between. The CDR3 extends over 16 amino acids. CDR3 sequence: CASSFGGWVYNSPLHF. DNA for the CDR3: TGTGCCAGCAGTTTTGGGGGGTGGGTCTATAATTCACCCCTCCACTTT.

V is TRBV7-8 and J is TRBJ2-7; 13 nucleotides match TRBD2. The CDR3 has 16 residues. The J segment lost 3 bases and the V segment lost 5 bases, leaving 7 bases of the junction unmatched. Germline lookup yields CDR1 SGHVS and CDR2 FQNEAQ. In DNA form, the CDR3 reads TGTGCCAGCAGCCCGGGGACTAGCGGGAATAACTACGAGCAGTACTTC. It yields the protein CASSPGTSGNNYEQYF.

The chain recombines TRBV7-8 with TRBJ2-1; D is ambiguous. Germline V gene data show CDR1 as SGHVS and CDR2 as FQNEAQ. The CDR3 runs to 11 residues. V gave up 5 bases and J gave up 6 bases, with 5 bases separating them. This CDR3 reads CASSPVNEQFF. The CDR3 bases are TGTGCCAGCAGCCCCGTCAATGAGCAGTTCTTC.

The V gene is TRBV9, the J gene TRBJ1-3; the D gene is possibly TRBD1 (6 bases). The germline V gene has CDR1 SGDLS and CDR2 YYNGEE. V gave up 4 bases and J gave up 0 bases, with 11 bases separating them. This CDR3 region has 15 residues. The CDR3 sequence: CASSQGQSSGNTIYF. The CDR3 nucleotides are TGTGCCAGCAGCCAGGGACAAAGCTCTGGAAACACCATATATTTT.

V usage is TRBV7-8 and J usage is TRBJ1-5; D not resolved. The CDR3 is 13 amino acids. The V end was cut by 1 base, the J end by 7 bases, with 8 bases between. CDR1 is SGHVS and CDR2 is FQNEAQ in the germline V gene. The CDR3 DNA is TGTGCCAGCAGCTTAGGAGGGTCCCAGCCCCAGCATTTT. This codes for CASSLGGSQPQHF.

The chain joins TRBV7-2 to TRBJ1-2, with D possibly matching TRBD1 (5 bases). The CDR3 runs to 13 residues. The V gene lost 3 bases and the J gene lost 5 bases, with 10 bases spanning the gap. Germline V lookup: CDR1 SGHTA, CDR2 FQGNSA. The CDR3 nucleotides read TGTGCCAGCAGCTTTCCAGGGAAATATGGCTACACCTTC. Encoded protein: CASSFPGKYGYTF.

The CDR3 DNA sequence: TGTGCCATCAGTGAGGGTAGCGGGGACGTCGGGGTGTATTTT. Translated: CAISEGSGDVGVYF. The chain is built from TRBV10-3 and TRBJ2-3; 8 bases align to TRBD2. CDR3 length: 14 amino acids. Germline loops: CDR1 ENHRY, CDR2 SYGVKD. V lost 2 bases and J lost 14; bases outside the gene matches: 12.

V is TRBV5-8 and J is TRBJ1-4; the D gene is possibly TRBD1 (6 bases). This CDR3 is built from 15 residues. Germline V gene sequence: CDR1 SGHTS, CDR2 YDEGEE. With 4 bases removed from V and 6 bases from J, the gap between germline ends came to 16 bases. The CDR3 region is CASSLNGQSHEKLFF. In DNA, the CDR3 is TGTGCCAGCAGCCTGAATGGACAGAGCCATGAAAAACTGTTTTTT.

The rearrangement uses TRBV30 and TRBJ1-5; 7 bases are shared with TRBD1. V lost 2 bases to trimming and J lost 2 bases; unmatched junction nucleotides: 12. From germline, CDR1 is GTSNPN and CDR2 SVGIG (reference sequence). The CDR3 consists of 17 residues. CDR3 in DNA: TGTGCCTGGAGTCCATCTAGGGGGCCGGTTGGCAATCAGCCCCAGCATTTT. Protein product: CAWSPSRGPVGNQPQHF.

This chain joins TRBV19 and TRBJ2-7; 8 bases line up with TRBD2. CDR3 length: 15 residues. With 7 bases clipped from V and 3 bases from J, the junction kept 11 bases outside the gene matches. The germline CDR1 and CDR2 sequences are LNHDA and SQIVND (reference sequence). The CDR3 DNA sequence: TGTGCCAGTACCGCCCGGGTGGCGGGAGGCTACGAGCAGTACTTC. This encodes CASTARVAGGYEQYF.

The V gene is TRBV5-1, the J gene TRBJ2-5, with 12 bases aligning to TRBD2. CDR1 is SGHRS and CDR2 is YFSETQ in the germline V gene. The CDR3 contains 18 residues. The ends lost 3 bases at V and 4 bases at J; junction bases unmatched: 13. CDR3 in amino acids: CASSSQTSGRPPPETQYF. The CDR3 DNA is TGCGCCAGCAGCTCCCAGACTAGCGGGAGACCACCCCCAGAGACCCAGTACTTC.

The chain employs TRBV7-9 and TRBJ1-2; maybe TRBD1 (6 bases). V shed 5 bases and J shed 8 bases, with 12 bases lying between them. Germline V lookup: CDR1 SEHNR, CDR2 FQNEAQ (reference sequence). The CDR3 has 12 residues. This CDR3 is CASSTQGEGYTF. In DNA, the CDR3 is TGTGCCAGCAGCACACAGGGTGAGGGCTACACCTTC.

J is TRBJ1-4 and V is TRBV18; D gene unclear. Germline CDR1 reads KGHSH; CDR2 reads LQKENI. The CDR3 length is 14 residues. Trimming took 3 bases from V and 2 from J, leaving 7 bases between them. CDR3 loop: CASSPIGTNEKLFF. As DNA, the CDR3 is TGTGCCAGCTCACCCATCGGGACTAATGAAAAACTGTTTTTT.

The CDR3 loop reads CARLSPTRGGTEAFF. CDR3 bases: TGTGCCAGATTATCCCCTACGCGGGGGGGGACTGAAGCTTTCTTT. The J gene is TRBJ1-1, the V gene TRBV7-5. TRBV7-5 is classified as a pseudogene. The CDR3 is made up of 15 amino acids.

This chain connects TRBV7-2 to TRBJ1-4, with D possibly being TRBD1 (6 bases). The CDR3 spans 13 residues. Germline V CDR1 and CDR2: SGHTA, FQGNSA. V was clipped by 5 bases and J by 8 bases, with 12 bases between them. CDR3 residues: CASSPDRGEKLFF. The DNA of the CDR3 is TGTGCCAGCAGCCCGGACAGAGGGGAAAAACTGTTTTTT.

The rearrangement joins TRBV28 to TRBJ1-6; no definite D call. CDR3 size: 16 residues. With 5 bases removed from V and 0 bases from J, the gap between germline ends came to 11 bases. The germline V gene has CDR1 MDHEN and CDR2 SYDVKM. CDR3 sequence reads: CASSPRGSSYNSPLHF. The CDR3 DNA sequence: TGTGCCAGCAGTCCCCGGGGTAGCTCCTATAATTCACCCCTCCACTTT.

The chain combines TRBV3-1 (or the pseudogene TRBV3-2) with TRBJ2-1, with 9 nucleotides matching TRBD2. Germline V gives CDR1 LGHDT, CDR2 YNNKEL (reference sequence). V lost 10 bases, J lost 9 bases, and 10 bases stayed unmatched. This CDR3 contains 13 residues. The CDR3 spells CATYSGSGSEQFF. The CDR3 nucleotides read TGTGCCACCTATAGCGGGAGTGGGAGTGAGCAGTTCTTC.

This clone was observed once. The chain carries TRBV7-2 and TRBJ1-1; D unresolved. This CDR3 contains 15 residues. V was shortened by 1 base and J by 7 bases, with 16 bases between the two germline ends. The germline V gene has CDR1 SGHTA and CDR2 FQGNSA. The CDR3 DNA sequence: TGTGCCAGCAGCTTAGGCCGGGCGGGGAGCGGTGAAGCTTTCTTT. Translating gives CASSLGRAGSGEAFF.

The V call is TRBV5-1, the J call TRBJ1-4; 11 bases agree with TRBD1. CDR1 and CDR2 from the germline V gene are SGHRS and YFSETQ. J gave up 6 bases and V 0 bases, and 4 bases lay outside the gene matches. The CDR3 is 16 amino acids. CDR3 loop: CASSLGGQGAYEKLFF. The CDR3 DNA sequence: TGCGCCAGCAGCTTGGGCGGACAGGGGGCCTATGAAAAACTGTTTTTT.

The chain has TRBV30 and TRBJ1-1; 10 bases map to TRBD1. Losses at the gene ends were 5 bases for V and 5 bases for J; bases not matched to a gene: 8. The germline V gene encodes CDR1 GTSNPN and CDR2 SVGIG (reference sequence). The CDR3 consists of 14 residues. The CDR3 loop is CAWDPGQGWTEAFF. In nucleotides, the CDR3 is TGTGCCTGGGACCCGGGACAGGGGTGGACTGAAGCTTTCTTT. Supplemented by reference TRBV30 and TRBJ1-1, the full variable domain reads SQTIHQWPATLVQPVGSPLSLECTVEGTSNPNLYWYRQAAGRGLQLLFYSVGIGQISSEVPQNLSASRPQDRQFILSSKKLLLSDSGFYLCAWDPGQGWTEAFFGQGTRLTVV.

This clone was detected a few times. This sequence joins TRBV9 and TRBJ1-1; D call uncertain. From germline, CDR1 is SGDLS and CDR2 YYNGEE. Trimming left V 4 bases short and J 1 base short, with 14 bases between. The CDR3 runs to 15 residues. The CDR3 reads CASSSETIGNTEAFF. Here the CDR3 DNA reads TGTGCCAGCAGCTCCGAGACAATTGGGAACACTGAAGCTTTCTTT.